Following are 4 T cell receptor beta chains from one sample sequenced in a study of T cell responses to AZD1222 COVID-19 vaccine. The assay was immunoSEQ multiplex PCR, and TCRdb's table has in-frame clones only and misses some. Of about 160,000 clones in the sample, 88% were seen once. The sequencing here drew on peripheral blood, taken on day 0 of AZD1222 vaccination. The receptors come from an adult in good health.

The V gene is TRBV18, the J gene TRBJ2-3; tentatively, D is TRBD2 (5 bases). The CDR3 covers 13 residues. Germline V gene data show CDR1 as KGHSH and CDR2 as LQKENI. V dropped 1 base and J dropped 6 bases, with 8 bases sitting between them. The CDR3 DNA reads as TGTGCCAGCTCACCACGGCAGCGGGATACGCAGTATTTT. Its translation: CASSPRQRDTQYF. Filled out from reference TRBV18 and TRBJ2-3, the complete variable domain reads NAGVMQNPRHLVRRRGQEARLRCSPMKGHSHVYWYRQLPEEGLKFMVYLQKENIIDESGMPKERFSAEFPKEGPSILRIQQVVRGDSAAYFCASSPRQRDTQYFGPGTRLTVL.

This clone has only a few counts. This chain connects TRBV5-4 to TRBJ2-5; 9 bases map to TRBD1. The CDR3 contains 15 residues. Germline V gene lookup returns CDR1 SGHNT and CDR2 YYREEE (reference sequence). V trimming: 3 bases; J trimming: 5 bases; junction bases outside the gene matches: 8. The CDR3 sequence is CASSWSTGGVETQYF. The CDR3 nucleotides are TGTGCCAGCAGCTGGTCAACAGGGGGCGTGGAGACCCAGTACTTC.

This chain joins TRBV30 and TRBJ1-1; 7 positions agree with TRBD1. The germline gives CDR1 GTSNPN, CDR2 SVGIG (reference sequence). V gave up 3 bases and J gave up 0 bases; unmatched junction bases: 4. The CDR3 loop spans 14 amino acids. The CDR3 protein is CAWRGGGMNTEAFF. DNA of the CDR3: TGTGCCTGGAGGGGAGGGGGCATGAACACTGAAGCTTTCTTT.

The chain recombines TRBV28 with TRBJ1-2; perhaps TRBD1 as D (6 bases). Germline V CDR1 and CDR2: MDHEN, SYDVKM. Trimming removed 6 bases from V and 8 bases from J, with 16 bases in between. The CDR3 runs 13 residues. CDR3 DNA: TGTGCCAGCAGCCAAGGGGGGCTAGAGGGCTACACCTTC. This translates into CASSQGGLEGYTF.